The sequence of this T cell receptor (beta chain) was determined in a study of blood T cell repertoires in COVID-19. The cohort comprised adults aged about 18 to 89 years residing in approximately 22 US areas. Clones were sequenced by immunoSEQ multiplex PCR, and TCRdb holds only the in-frame ones, with some missing. The table records hundreds of thousands of clones, around 90% of them present only once. CDR1 and CDR2 (germline): KGHSH, LQKENI. The CDR3 is made up of 12 amino acids. Trimming cost V 3 bases and J 14 bases, with 15 bases left between them. The receptor comes from a woman in her forties with acute COVID-19. What was sequenced was PBMCs or T cells enriched from blood (not recorded which). V is TRBV18 and J is TRBJ2-3, with D possibly matching TRBD1 (5 bases). The CDR3, as DNA: TGTGCCAGCTCACCGGGGCCTAGTTCTGGGTATTTT. Translated: CASSPGPSSGYF.